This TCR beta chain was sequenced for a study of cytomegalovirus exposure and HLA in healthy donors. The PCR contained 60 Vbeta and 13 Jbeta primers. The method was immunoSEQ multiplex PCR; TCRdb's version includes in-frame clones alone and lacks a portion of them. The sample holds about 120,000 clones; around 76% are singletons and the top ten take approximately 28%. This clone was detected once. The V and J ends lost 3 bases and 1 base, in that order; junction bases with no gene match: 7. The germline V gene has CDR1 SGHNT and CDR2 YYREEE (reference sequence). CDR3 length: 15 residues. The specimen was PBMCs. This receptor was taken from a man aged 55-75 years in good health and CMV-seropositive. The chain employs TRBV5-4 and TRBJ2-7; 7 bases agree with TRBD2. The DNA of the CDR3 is TGTGCCAGCAGCTCCCGGATTAGCGGGTCCTACGAGCAGTACTTC. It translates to CASSSRISGSYEQYF.